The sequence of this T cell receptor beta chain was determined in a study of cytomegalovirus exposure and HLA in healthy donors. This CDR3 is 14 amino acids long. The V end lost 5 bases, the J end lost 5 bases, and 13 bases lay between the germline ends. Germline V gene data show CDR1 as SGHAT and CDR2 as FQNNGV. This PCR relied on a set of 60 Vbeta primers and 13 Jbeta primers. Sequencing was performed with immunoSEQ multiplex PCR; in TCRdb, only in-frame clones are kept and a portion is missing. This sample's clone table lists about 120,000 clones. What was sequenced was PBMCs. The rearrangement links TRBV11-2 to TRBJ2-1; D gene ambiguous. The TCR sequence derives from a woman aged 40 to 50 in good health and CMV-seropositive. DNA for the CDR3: TGTGCCAGCAGCCTGGATTGGGCCCACAATGAGCAGTTCTTC. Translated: CASSLDWAHNEQFF.